This record concerns one TCR beta chain sequence. V lost 1 base and J 1 base, leaving 9 bases between the germline ends. The germline V gene has CDR1 SGHRS and CDR2 YFSETQ. This CDR3 has 14 residues. The data were taken from a study of blood T cell repertoires in COVID-19. The wider study: COVID-19 samples from acute and convalescent phases originated in the United States, Italy and Spain. In each case, the material was cDNA or gDNA derived from T cells, B-cell-depleted T cells, or PBMCs.

Methods used by the authors: From reference gene primer amplification, estimates of nucleated cell counts were derived. Repertoires were generated with immunoSEQ multiplex PCR, while TCRdb's copy carries only in-frame clones and drops some. D and trimming come from the DNA, and the V and J calls and clone size come from that table. The table includes 25,000 to 30,000 clones, roughly 84% detected once. The chain combines TRBV5-1 with TRBJ2-7, with a weak D call TRBD2 (5 bases). What was sequenced was peripheral blood. This clonotype originated in a man in his 70s with active COVID-19. This CDR3 reads CASSLLEGSYEQYF. The CDR3 DNA sequence: TGCGCCAGCAGCTTGCTAGAGGGATCCTACGAGCAGTACTTC.